These 2 T cell receptor beta chains were sequenced from one sample in a study of Graves' ophthalmopathy and Graves' hyperthyroidism. TCR beta CDR3 regions were amplified from RNA transcripts. The authors performed first-round RT-PCR with HTBI primers and then a second-round multiplex PCR. One entry per CDR3 protein results from TCRdb running MiXCR on the multiplex PCR reads. This table has approximately 460,000 distinct CDR3 sequences, 14% appearing once. The source material was blood. The receptors were sampled from a woman in her twenties or thirties with Graves' ophthalmopathy.

This clonotype was detected ten times or more. The chain has TRBV12-3 or TRBV12-4 and TRBJ2-7, with unresolved D. Trimming left V 2 bases short and J 0 bases short, with 8 bases between. This CDR3 region has 14 residues. The CDR3 sequence is CASSLLKSSYEQYF. The CDR3, as DNA: TGTGCCAGCAGTTTACTGAAAAGCTCCTACGAGCAGTACTTC.

This clonotype has only a few counts. V and J are TRBV20-1 and TRBJ2-3, with 15 bases lining up with TRBD2. Germline V gene sequence: CDR1 DFQATT, CDR2 SNEGSKA (reference sequence). The V gene end was trimmed by 6 bases and the J gene end by 5 bases; junction bases not matched to a gene: 6. CDR3 length: 15 residues. CDR3 bases: TGCAGTGCACCGCCGGGACTAGCGGGAGGAGATACGCAGTATTTT. Translated, it gives CSAPPGLAGGDTQYF.